This TCR beta chain was retrieved from a study of blood T cell repertoires in COVID-19. This clone has just a few counts. In the authors' methods: Scientists estimated how many nucleated cells there were by amplifying reference gene primers. Sequenced by immunoSEQ multiplex PCR; TCRdb stores in-frame clones only, minus some. The V and J calls and clone size were taken over from that table, and D and trimming were inferred from the DNA. Of roughly 300,000 clones in the sample, around 83% were seen once. The CDR3 has 13 residues. Germline CDR1 and CDR2: SGHTS and YDEGEE. The V end lost 1 base, the J end lost 7 bases, and 6 bases lay between the germline ends.

Sequenced material: peripheral blood. The sequence derives from a woman in her forties or fifties with acute or convalescent COVID-19. This chain connects TRBV5-8 to TRBJ1-6; TRBD1 might be the D (5 bases). The DNA of the CDR3 is TGTGCCAGCAGCTTGAACAGGAATTCACCCCTCCACTTT. Translation: CASSLNRNSPLHF.